This record concerns one TCR beta chain sequence. Its antigen is unknown. The sample is drawn from a study of CD8 T cells in ankylosing spondylitis. General observations from the study: Seemingly distinctive of ankylosing spondylitis blood was a TCR beta motif formed by eight highly homologous variants. There was reportedly significant enrichment of clones that were disease-linked in matched ankylosing spondylitis synovial fluid.

By quantitative 5'-RACE with molecular barcodes, the TCR beta libraries were made. TCRdb independently ran MiXCR on the 5' RACE reads; one entry per CDR3 protein. The sample lists roughly 700,000 distinct CDR3 sequences, 15% to 20% occurring once. This CDR3 has 15 amino acids. Germline V gene data show CDR1 as SGHTA and CDR2 as FQGNSA. V was pared by 1 base and J by 5 bases, with 8 bases of the junction left unmatched. The source material was blood, either unsorted or a sorted T cell fraction (not recorded which). The clonotype was recovered from a male donor with ankylosing spondylitis. The rearrangement uses TRBV7-2 and TRBJ2-7; 7 nucleotides align to TRBD2. The chain's CDR3 is CASSLGGGSPHEQYF. CDR3 coding DNA: TGTGCCAGCAGCTTAGGGGGCGGGAGTCCCCACGAGCAGTACTTC.